These 2 T cell receptor beta chains originate from one sample sequenced in a study of metastatic and nonmetastatic thyroid tumors. TCRdb re-clonotyped the PCR reads via MiXCR. The data show around 16,000 clones, 15% to 17% seen once. Each patient went into thyroid surgery without having received any treatment. Sequenced: blood. The receptor set was obtained from a female donor with papillary thyroid cancer or a benign thyroid nodule (not recorded which). Some clones in this sample may be carry-over from other donors' samples.

The chain joins TRBV11-2 to TRBJ2-3, with 7 bases lining up with TRBD2. Germline trimming cut 5 bases from V and 5 bases from J; bases unmatched to any gene: 16. The germline CDR1 and CDR2 sequences are SGHAT and FQNNGV. The CDR3 loop spans 17 amino acids. The CDR3 DNA sequence: TGTGCCAGCAGCCCACGAGAGCCAGCGGGGCTGATAGATACGCAGTATTTT. Amino acids: CASSPREPAGLIDTQYF. Full variable domain (missing parts from reference TRBV11-2 and TRBJ2-3): EAGVAQSPRYKIIEKRQSVAFWCNPISGHATLYWYQQILGQGPKLLIQFQNNGVVDDSQLPKDRFSAERLKGVDSTLKIQPAKLEDSAVYLCASSPREPAGLIDTQYFGPGTRLTVL.

This clone was seen repeatedly, ten times or more. One base away lies a much larger clone, so this may be a sequencing read error. Within the sample, other DNA sequences also encode this same CDR3. The rearrangement links TRBV12-5 to TRBJ2-3; D could derive from TRBD1 or TRBD2 (5 bases each). Germline CDR1 and CDR2: LGHNT and FRNRAP. This CDR3 spans 15 amino acids. V lost 5 bases and J 3 bases, leaving 15 bases between the germline ends. The CDR3 DNA reads as TGTGCTAGTGGTCTGACCGGGGCTCGGACAGATACGCAGTATTTT. Its protein product is CASGLTGARTDTQYF.